This T cell receptor beta chain was sequenced for a study of CXCR3-negative and CXCR3-positive naive CD8 T cells. Whole-study results and caveats: Similar levels of surface CD5 were seen between naive subsets; TCR strength was inferred from TRB CDR3 properties. Both of the naive subsets showed about the same high diversity, but memory CD8+ cells had much less. Naive CXCR3-positive cells had TRB CDR3s more hydrophobic than those of CXCR3-negative naive cells.

UMI-labeled 5' RACE yielded the TRB cDNA libraries. With the 5' RACE reads reprocessed, TCRdb shows one record per CDR3 protein and no DNA. Here the sample table reports 85,000 to 130,000 distinct CDR3 sequences. To note about this clonotype: Its antigen is unknown.

Germline V gene data show CDR1 as LGHNT and CDR2 as FRNRAP. This CDR3 region has 14 residues. The receptor's source is a human donor in good health. Some clones in this sample may be carry-over from other donors' samples. The sequencing sample was made of naive CXCR3+ CD8+ T cells from blood. Documented subset: CD45RO-CCR7+CD27+CD95- naive CD8+ T cells expressing CXCR3 (TNR3+). This chain joins TRBV12-5 and TRBJ2-7; TCRdb proposes TRBD1, but this gene call is untestable without DNA. The CDR3 loop reads CASGLVNGPGEQYF.